This TCR beta chain derives from a study of blood T cells in healthy people across ages. Trimming took 1 base from V and 6 from J, leaving 16 bases between them. The CDR3 is made up of 15 amino acids. Germline V gives CDR1 GTSNPN, CDR2 SVGIG (reference sequence). A second PCR of 7 to 11 cycles used a sample-barcoded 5' primer and a J-beta primer mix. TCRdb reprocessed the 5' RACE reads with MiXCR, giving one entry per CDR3 protein. The sample yields roughly 1,500,000 distinct CDR3 sequences, approximately 38% seen once. Sequenced: blood. The receptor's source is a woman aged 18-29 years in good health. The V call is TRBV30, the J call TRBJ2-1, with D perhaps TRBD1 (7 bases). The CDR3 bases are TGTGCCTGGAGTGCGATCGCGGGACAGCCCAATGAGCAGTTCTTC. It translates to CAWSAIAGQPNEQFF. The entire variable domain, with the rest obtained from reference TRBV30 and TRBJ2-1, is as follows: SQTIHQWPATLVQPVGSPLSLECTVEGTSNPNLYWYRQAAGRGLQLLFYSVGIGQISSEVPQNLSASRPQDRQFILSSKKLLLSDSGFYLCAWSAIAGQPNEQFFGPGTRLTVL.